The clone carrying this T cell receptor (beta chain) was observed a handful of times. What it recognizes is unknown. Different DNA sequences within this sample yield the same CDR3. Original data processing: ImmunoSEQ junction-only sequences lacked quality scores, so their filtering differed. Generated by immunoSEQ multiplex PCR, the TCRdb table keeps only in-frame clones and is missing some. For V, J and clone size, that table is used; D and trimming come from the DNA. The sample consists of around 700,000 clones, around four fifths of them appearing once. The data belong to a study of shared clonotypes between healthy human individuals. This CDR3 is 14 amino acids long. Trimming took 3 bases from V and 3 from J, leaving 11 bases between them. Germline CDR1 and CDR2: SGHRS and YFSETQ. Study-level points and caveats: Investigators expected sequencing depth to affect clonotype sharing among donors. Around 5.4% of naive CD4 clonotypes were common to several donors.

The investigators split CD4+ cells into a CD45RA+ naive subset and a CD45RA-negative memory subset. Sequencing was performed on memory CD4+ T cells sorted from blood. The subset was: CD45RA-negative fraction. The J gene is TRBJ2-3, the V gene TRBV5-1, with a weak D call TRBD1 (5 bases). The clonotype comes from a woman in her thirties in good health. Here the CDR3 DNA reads TGCGCCAGCAGCTCCAAGGGGCCGACAGATACGCAGTATTTT. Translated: CASSSKGPTDTQYF.